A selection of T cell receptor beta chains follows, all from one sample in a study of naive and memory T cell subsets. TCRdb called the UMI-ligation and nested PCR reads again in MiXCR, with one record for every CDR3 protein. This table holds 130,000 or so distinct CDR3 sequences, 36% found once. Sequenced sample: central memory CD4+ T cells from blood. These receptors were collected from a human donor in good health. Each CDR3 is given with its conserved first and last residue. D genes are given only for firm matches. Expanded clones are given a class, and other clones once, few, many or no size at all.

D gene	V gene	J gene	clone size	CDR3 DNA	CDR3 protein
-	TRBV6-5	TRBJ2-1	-	TGTGCCAGCAGTTACTCCTGGGACGGTTCTTACAATGAGCAGTTCTTC	CASSYSWDGSYNEQFF
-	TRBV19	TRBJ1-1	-	TGTGCCAGTAGACCCGGGGACGCGGGGAACACTGAAGCTTTCTTT	CASRPGDAGNTEAFF
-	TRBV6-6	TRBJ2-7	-	TGTGCCAGCAGTTACGGGGGAGGAACCTACGAGCAGTACTTC	CASSYGGGTYEQYF
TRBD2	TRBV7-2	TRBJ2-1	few	TGTGCCAGCAGCTTGGGACTAGCAGGGAATGAGCAGTTCTTC	CASSLGLAGNEQFF
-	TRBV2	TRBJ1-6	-	TGTGCCAGCAGTGCGGACAGAGATTTCTCACCCCTCCACTTT	CASSADRDFSPLHF
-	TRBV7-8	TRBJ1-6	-	TGTGCCAGCAGCTTAGACAGCCAATTCGTCCACTTT	CASSLDSQFVHF
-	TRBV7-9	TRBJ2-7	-	TGTGCCAGCAGTCTCGGAGAGGTTAACGAGCAGTACTTC	CASSLGEVNEQYF
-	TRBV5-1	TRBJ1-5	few	TGCGCCAGCAGCCGTGTTGGGAATCAGCCCCAGCATTTT	CASSRVGNQPQHF
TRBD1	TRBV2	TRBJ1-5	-	TGTGCCAGCGGGTCGACAGGGTATGGCAATCAGCCCCAGCATTTT	CASGSTGYGNQPQHF
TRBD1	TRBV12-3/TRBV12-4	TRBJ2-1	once	TGTGCCAGCAGCCGGACAAGGGACAGGGGGCTCGATGAGCAGTTCTTC	CASSRTRDRGLDEQFF
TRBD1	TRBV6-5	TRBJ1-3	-	TGTGCCAGCAGTTACTCGACAGGGACTGGAAACACCATATATTTT	CASSYSTGTGNTIYF
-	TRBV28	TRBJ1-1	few	TGTGCCAGCAGTTATTATCAGTCAGAGACTGAAGCTTTCTTT	CASSYYQSETEAFF
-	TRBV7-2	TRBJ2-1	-	TGTGCCAGCAGCCTCAATTATGAGCAGTTCTTC	CASSLNYEQFF
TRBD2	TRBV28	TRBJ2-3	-	TGTGCCAGCAGACTTTTAGCGGGAGGGTTAACAGATACGCAGTATTTT	CASRLLAGGLTDTQYF
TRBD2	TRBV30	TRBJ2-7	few	TGTGCCTGGAGTAGTCCGGGGACTAGCGGGAGCACCTACGAGCAGTACTTC	CAWSSPGTSGSTYEQYF
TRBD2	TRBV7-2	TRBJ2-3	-	TGTGCCAGCAGCTTACTAGCGGGGTTAAGGATGGATACGCAGTATTTT	CASSLLAGLRMDTQYF
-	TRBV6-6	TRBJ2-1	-	TGTGCCAGCAGCCAGGGACGGCCGAGCTCCTACAATGAGCAGTTCTTC	CASSQGRPSSYNEQFF
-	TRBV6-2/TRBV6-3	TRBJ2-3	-	TGTGCCAGCCGTAGGGGGTCGGATACGCAGTATTTT	CASRRGSDTQYF
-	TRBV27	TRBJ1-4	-	TGTGCCAGCAGGGCTGGGCTAGCGACTAATGAAAAACTGTTTTTT	CASRAGLATNEKLFF
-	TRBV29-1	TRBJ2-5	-	TGCAGCGTTGAAAGTCAGGGGGGACAGACCCAGTACTTC	CSVESQGGQTQYF
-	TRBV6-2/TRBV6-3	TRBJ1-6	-	TGTGCCAGCAGCTTACAGGATTCACCCCTCCACTTT	CASSLQDSPLHF
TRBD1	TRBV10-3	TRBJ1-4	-	TGTGCCATCAGGGGGACAGGAGCAACTAATGAAAAACTGTTTTTT	CAIRGTGATNEKLFF
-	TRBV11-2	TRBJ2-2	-	TGTGCCAGCAGCTCCTGGACCAGGACCGGGGAGCTGTTTTTT	CASSSWTRTGELFF
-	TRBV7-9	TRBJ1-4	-	TGTGCCAGCAGCTTAGCGCCGGGCAATGAAAAACTGTTTTTT	CASSLAPGNEKLFF
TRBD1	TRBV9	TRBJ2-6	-	TGTGCCAGCAGCGTCCGGGACAGGGTTTCTGGGGCCAACGTCCTGACTTTC	CASSVRDRVSGANVLTF
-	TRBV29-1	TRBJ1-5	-	TGCAGCGTCCTGACAGATGGGGATCAGCCCCAGCATTTT	CSVLTDGDQPQHF
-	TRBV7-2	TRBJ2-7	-	TGTGCCAGCAGCTTAGGGGCGGACACCTACGAGCAGTACTTC	CASSLGADTYEQYF